The present TCR beta chain was sequenced within a study of T cell responses to AZD1222 COVID-19 vaccine (dated by TCRdb to about 2021). Looking at the study overall: A total of under 250 trial participants underwent TCR sequencing, of whom roughly 210 had received two doses of AZD1222 and about 26 had received two doses of the MenACWY control vaccine. Trial participants were enrolled into age subgroups of 18-55, 56-69 and 70-plus years, which contained 148, 28 and 57 TCR-sequenced participants, respectively. General conclusions and limits of the study: Because no samples from the day 14 peak response were available, repertoires could be characterized only after the peak T cell response. CD4 TCRs associated with the vaccine covered the entire spike protein, and the dominant responses were in regions 160-218 and 743-854. In the small 56-69-year group, the increase in depth fell short of significance, most likely because of low power. Reportedly, close to half of the unique spike-specific TCRs recognized epitopes lying outside the regions that are mutated in the B.1.351 and B.1.1.7 variants. Participants were mostly white British and included more females than males, and it was suggested by the authors that clonal diversity may have been underestimated. Conclusions about previously exposed vaccinees are limited because only a handful of AZD1222 recipients were SARS-CoV-2 seropositive at baseline. After two AZD1222 doses, spike-specific TCR breadth and depth were significantly higher than at day 0 and than in MenACWY recipients.

Explained via the paper, the time point label denotes: baseline before first vaccination. The treatment or condition label on this specimen signifies: meningococcal conjugate vaccine given as trial control. Vaccinee samples were obtained from the UK trials COV001 and COV002, which included a single-blind randomized controlled phase 2/3 trial of AZD1222 (ChAdOx1 nCoV-19) in healthy adults. Trial participant PBMC samples were collected at day 0 and day 28 after the second dose for TCRbeta chain sequencing. The CDR3 regions of human TCRbeta chains were analyzed by immunosequencing. In the original analysis: Repertoire TCRs were matched against a reference library of SARS-CoV-2-specific TCRs generated with the MIRA antigen-specificity platform. Breadth was defined as the fraction of unique TCRs that were SARS-CoV-2-associated, and depth was defined as the fraction of total T cells that were SARS-CoV-2-associated. Using the MIRA data, every spike-specific TCR was mapped to the spike region that the TCR reacted to and assigned to either a CD4 or a CD8 class. Log10-transformed breadth and depth values were compared by one-way ANOVA with Sidak's multiple comparisons tests. In TCRdb, the immuneACCESS table is reduced to in-frame sequences with V and J assigned. These tables do not hold every clone; where another copy was compared, an unresolved V gene accounts for under half, and the others remain unexplained. V and J calls and clone size come straight from that table; D and trimming were deduced from the DNA. This sample is represented by 100,000 to 150,000 clones; about 90% of them were singletons. About 4% of the sample rests with the top ten.

With respect to this clone: Its cognate antigen has yet to be identified. No base quality information exists; no much larger clone differs at one position.

The receptor's source is an adult in good health. This specimen was peripheral blood, taken on day 0 of MenACWY control vaccination.

The CDR3 amino acid sequence is: CASSLDRANEQFF. The DNA sequence is given as TGTGCCAGCAGTTTGGACAGGGCCAATGAGCAGTTCTTC. The rearrangement joined TRBV7-3 to TRBJ2-1, and 8 junctional nucleotides match TRBD1. CDR1 and CDR2, per the germline V gene, are SGHTA and FQGTGA. Trimmed from V: 6 bases; trimmed from J: 6 bases; junction bases lacking a gene match: 4. The CDR3 goes from the cysteine to the phenylalanine over 13 residues. This entry keeps only the CDR3 DNA: 39 bases, framed from base 1. With all but the CDR3 taken from the reference TRBV7-3 and TRBJ2-1 genes, the full variable domain is: GAGVSQTPSNKVTEKGKYVELRCDPISGHTALYWYRQSLGQGPEFLIYFQGTGAADDSGLPNDRFFAVRPEGSVSTLKIQRTERGDSAVYLCASSLDRANEQFFGPGTRLTVL.